Only a few counts were recorded for the clone carrying this T cell receptor (beta chain). During its preparation, the TCRbeta library received unique molecular identifiers. TCRdb redid the calling of the PCR reads with MiXCR, one entry per CDR3 protein. Seen here are around 480,000 distinct CDR3 sequences, roughly 33% observed once, and the top ten hold around 2.3%. The CDR3 length is 14 residues. Germline-derived CDR1 and CDR2 are GTSNPN and SVGIG (reference sequence). J was trimmed by 1 base and V by 2 bases; bases with no gene match: 2. The data originate from a study of T-cell reconstitution after alpha-beta-depleted transplantation in children.

The receptor was derived from a human donor who donated a stem cell graft to a child with aplastic anemia. The sequenced sample was PBMCs from the stem cell graft donor, obtained from the stem cell graft. The chain joins TRBV30 to TRBJ2-3; 8 nucleotides line up with TRBD2. The CDR3 sequence: CAWSTAGGTDTQYF. CDR3 bases: TGTGCCTGGAGTACAGCGGGGGGCACAGATACGCAGTATTTT.